A single T cell receptor beta chain is shown here with its context. It has no known antigen specificity. Per-base quality was not reported, and no clone a single base away is much larger than it. The entry originates in a study of CD4+ T cells in melanoma (dated by TCRdb to the early 2020s). Background on the whole study: Neoantigen-specific CD4+ T cells in human melanoma were what the study investigated. Points the paper makes about the study in general: Diverse differentiation states were reported to be shown by neoantigen-specific CD4+ T cells in melanoma. The report described a correlation between neoantigen-specific CD4+ T cells and the function of CD8+ T cells, macrophages and B cells.

The donors were people with melanoma. V ends up 5 bases short and J 3 bases short, with an unmatched junction base count of 7. Spanning cysteine to phenylalanine, the CDR3 consists of 14 amino acids. CDR3 DNA is the only sequence kept; it has 42 bases, read in frame from the first base. The germline V gene encodes CDR1 MNHNY and CDR2 SVGAGI (reference sequence). The method behind the library was the immunoSEQ multiplex PCR assay. TCRdb mirrors the immuneACCESS table, restricted to in-frame sequences. Some clones are absent from its copies; in checked studies, under half trace to an unresolved V gene, and the reason for the others is unknown. The sample table holds approximately 9,900 clones, of which around 63% were seen once. The top ten constitute roughly a fifth of the sample.

The chain is encoded by TRBV6-6 joined to TRBJ2-7; 7 middle bases align to TRBD1. The clonotype was recovered from a human donor with melanoma. Sequencing was carried out using peripheral blood. CDR3 sequence: CASSAPGGDYEQYF. The base sequence is TGTGCCAGCAGTGCCCCAGGGGGAGACTACGAGCAGTACTTC.